The text below deals with one T cell receptor beta chain. Its target is unknown. TCRdb re-called the 5' RACE reads through MiXCR, storing one row per CDR3 protein. The table includes around 100,000 distinct CDR3 sequences, 7.5% to 9.5% detected once. These data come from a study of T cells after yellow fever vaccination. Study at large: In the case of low-cell-number fractions, SMART-Seq v4 Ultra Low Input was used for preparation. Findings and caveats of the study: Among all clonotypes, a small share was observed in both CD4 and CD8 compartments.

The CDR3 is 13 amino acids. V was shortened by 2 bases and J by 6 bases, with 11 bases between the two germline ends. CDR1 GTSNPN and CDR2 SVGIG come from the germline V gene (reference sequence). The sample in question was CD8+ T cells sorted from PBMCs, obtained 45 days after the yellow fever booster vaccination. The TCR originated in a man aged 25 to 40 who received the YFV17D yellow fever vaccine. The rearrangement links TRBV30 to TRBJ2-1; D may correspond to TRBD1 or TRBD2 (5 bases each). CDR3 protein: CAWSTTGPNEQFF. As DNA, the CDR3 is TGTGCCTGGAGTACGACGGGGCCCAATGAGCAGTTCTTC.